These 2 T cell receptor beta chains came from one sample sequenced in a study of blood T cell repertoires in COVID-19. Generated by immunoSEQ multiplex PCR, the TCRdb table keeps only in-frame clones and is missing some. The sample lists around 210,000 clones, approximately 87% occurring once. The sequencing sample was made of peripheral blood. The receptors stem from a woman aged 70-85 years with acute or convalescent COVID-19.

The chain uses TRBV18 and TRBJ2-5; D is uncertain. This CDR3 has 13 amino acids. V lost 3 bases and J 1 base, leaving 6 bases between the germline ends. CDR1 is KGHSH and CDR2 is LQKENI in the germline V gene. CDR3 sequence (DNA): TGTGCCAGCTCACCGATAGTCCAAGAGACCCAGTACTTC. Its translation: CASSPIVQETQYF.

The J gene is TRBJ2-7, the V gene TRBV6-6, with a weak D call TRBD2 (7 bases). The V end was cut by 2 bases, the J end by 2 bases, with 16 bases between. The length of the CDR3 is 16 residues. Germline CDR1 MNHNY, CDR2 SVGAGI (reference sequence). CDR3 sequence: CASSYMGGGPTYEQYF. The CDR3 DNA reads TGTGCCAGCAGTTACATGGGAGGGGGGCCGACCTACGAGCAGTACTTC.